Reported below is one T cell receptor beta chain. Its cognate antigen is unknown. The sample originates from a study of blood T cells in healthy people across ages. On the study more broadly: About one barcoded beta molecule per two T cells was captured by template switching. Findings and limits, study-wide: Both naive CD4+ cell counts and diversity were greater in long-lived donors than in aged donors. Reliance upon unsorted PBMCs precluded definitive naive versus antigen-experienced comparison.

Primers used in a second PCR of about 7 to 12 cycles were a sample-barcoded 5' primer and a J-beta primer mix. Each of the cDNA molecules was tagged by a template-switch adaptor with 12 random nucleotides. Each CDR3 protein is one row after TCRdb ran MiXCR on the 5' RACE reads. This sample has approximately 600,000 distinct CDR3 sequences; around three fifths occur once, and the top ten carry over 35%. The CDR3 length is 15 residues. CDR1 and CDR2 from the germline V gene are MGHRA and YSYEKL. Sample: blood. The chain recombines TRBV4-1 with TRBJ2-4; D is ambiguous. Judging by the DNA end, TRBJ2-7 fits better; the J call may be wrong. This receptor was identified in a man aged 55 to 70 in good health. The CDR3 is CASSPRMVSLSEQYF. DNA for the CDR3: TGCGCCAGCAGCCCCCGGATGGTCTCCCTAAGCGAGCAGTACTTC.